Listed here are 26 T cell receptor beta chains from one sample, sequenced in a study of T cells in Graves' hyperthyroidism and ophthalmopathy. It was RNA transcripts that yielded the amplified TCR beta CDR3 regions. When the TCR CDR3 underwent first-round RT-PCR, the HTBI primer set was used. One entry per CDR3 protein, called by TCRdb with MiXCR from the multiplex PCR reads. The sample has about 380,000 distinct CDR3 sequences, roughly 15% seen once; the top ten hold around a fifth. Source material: blood. Receptors were obtained from a woman in her thirties with Graves' ophthalmopathy.

Many counts were recorded for this clonotype. V gene TRBV7-9 combines with J gene TRBJ1-1, with 7 bases identical to TRBD1. Germline V gene data show CDR1 as SEHNR and CDR2 as FQNEAQ (reference sequence). V shed 3 bases and J 3 bases; nucleotides not matched to a gene: 7. The CDR3 runs 15 residues. The chain's CDR3 is CASSFGGQADTEAFF. DNA of the CDR3: TGTGCCAGCAGCTTTGGTGGACAGGCGGACACTGAAGCTTTCTTT.

This clonotype was detected many times. CDR3 amino acids: CSARDEASPNEQFF. The CDR3 DNA is TGCAGTGCTAGAGATGAGGCCAGCCCCAATGAGCAGTTCTTC. The chain joins TRBV20-1 to TRBJ2-1; no definite D call. The germline V and J ends were trimmed by 0 bases and 6 bases, with 12 bases remaining between them. The CDR3 has 14 amino acids. Germline V CDR1 and CDR2: DFQATT, SNEGSKA (reference sequence).

The chain links TRBV28 to TRBJ2-7; D possibly corresponds to TRBD2 (6 bases). V lost 4 bases and J 5 bases, leaving 21 bases between the germline ends. The CDR3 consists of 16 residues. CDR1 is MDHEN, CDR2 SYDVKM, per germline. CDR3 coding DNA: TGTGCCAGCAGTTCACCCCCAGGGACTGGGGCCAACGAGCAGTACTTC. The encoded protein is CASSSPPGTGANEQYF.

This clonotype occurred a few times. A read error is possible here, since a much larger clone lies one base away. V is TRBV30 and J is TRBJ1-5; TRBD1 is a possible D gene (5 bases). V was trimmed by 0 bases and J by 7 bases, leaving 10 bases between them. The V gene's germline CDR1 is GTSNPN and CDR2 SVGIG (reference sequence). CDR3 size: 13 residues. The CDR3, as DNA: TGTGCCTGGAGTGTACTAAGGGGACAGCCCCAGCATTTT. As protein: CAWSVLRGQPQHF.

This clonotype was counted only a few times. This chain uses TRBV9 with TRBJ1-2; D gene unclear. CDR3 size: 11 residues. CDR1 SGDLS and CDR2 YYNGEE come from the germline V gene. V was clipped by 5 bases and J by 8 bases, with 10 bases between them. CDR3 nucleotide sequence: TGTGCCAGCAGACGAGAGGGAGGCTACACCTTC. Translating it yields CASRREGGYTF.

In regard to this clonotype: A much larger clonotype is one base distant, so this may be a read error. The gene calls are TRBV14 and TRBJ2-1, with 8 bases aligning to TRBD1. V was pared by 2 bases and J by 4 bases, with 7 bases of the junction left unmatched. CDR1 and CDR2 from the germline V gene are SGHDN and FVKESK. CDR3 size: 16 residues. DNA for the CDR3: TGTGCCAGCAGCCAAAGGCGGGACAGGCCGTACAATGAGCAGTTCTTC. It specifies CASSQRRDRPYNEQFF.

This clonotype was counted many times. In nucleotides, the CDR3 is TGTGCCTGGAGTGTATTCTCGCAGATACGCAATGAGCAGTTCTTC. This sequence encodes CAWSVFSQIRNEQFF. The genes are TRBV30 and TRBJ2-1, with unresolved D. V gave up 0 bases and J gave up 6 bases, with 15 bases separating them. CDR3 size: 15 residues. The germline V gene has CDR1 GTSNPN and CDR2 SVGIG (reference sequence).

This clonotype was picked up many times. The chain joins TRBV7-3 to TRBJ2-1; no definite D call. Trimming shortened V by 1 base and J by 5 bases, and 21 bases separated the two germline ends. Germline assignment: CDR1 SGHTA and CDR2 FQGTGA. The CDR3 consists of 18 residues. The CDR3 loop is CASSLNPPGKGRNNEQFF. DNA of the CDR3: TGTGCCAGCAGCTTAAACCCCCCCGGAAAAGGGCGCAACAATGAGCAGTTCTTC.

This clonotype was picked up many times. V is TRBV7-9 and J is TRBJ1-5; D perhaps matches TRBD1 (6 bases). Germline V lookup: CDR1 SEHNR, CDR2 FQNEAQ (reference sequence). The CDR3 totals 17 residues. Trimming removed 5 bases from V and 2 bases from J, with 19 bases in between. CDR3 loop: CASSLGHPGTGNQPQHF. CDR3 DNA sequence: TGTGCCAGCAGCCTGGGACACCCTGGGACGGGCAATCAGCCCCAGCATTTT.

Of note for this clonotype: A much larger clone is a single base away; this may be a read error. This chain joins TRBV6-1 and TRBJ2-6; D gene ambiguous. CDR1 is MNHNS and CDR2 is SASEGT in the germline V gene. There are 16 residues in the CDR3. Trimming left V 3 bases short and J 0 bases short, with 9 bases between. CDR3 region: CASSDTAPSGANVLTF. CDR3 in DNA: TGTGCCAGCAGTGATACAGCCCCCTCTGGGGCCAACGTCCTGACTTTC.

This clonotype has at least ten counts. V gene TRBV28 combines with J gene TRBJ1-2; no definite D call. The germline V gene encodes CDR1 MDHEN and CDR2 SYDVKM. The CDR3 has 12 residues. The germline V and J ends were trimmed by 2 bases and 3 bases, with 4 bases remaining between them. The CDR3 spells CASSLQYYGYTF. CDR3 DNA: TGTGCCAGCAGTTTACAGTACTATGGCTACACCTTC.

There are many counts of this clonotype. The rearrangement joins TRBV2 to TRBJ1-2; 9 bases agree with TRBD1. With 6 bases clipped from V and 8 bases from J, the junction kept 13 bases outside the gene matches. Germline CDR1 and CDR2: SNHLY and FYNNEI. This CDR3 spans 15 amino acids. The CDR3 sequence: CASRTVRDRDGGYTF. CDR3 coding DNA: TGTGCCAGCAGGACGGTCCGGGACAGGGACGGAGGCTACACCTTC.

This clonotype was detected a few times. V usage is TRBV27 and J usage is TRBJ2-1; 12 positions match TRBD2. CDR3 size: 17 residues. Germline-derived CDR1 and CDR2 are MNHEY and SMNVEV (reference sequence). After removal of 7 bases from V and 4 bases from J, the junction contained 11 bases not matched to a gene. CDR3 coding DNA: TGTGCCAGCACCCAAGGAGTCGGACTAGCGGGGTACAATGAGCAGTTCTTC. This encodes CASTQGVGLAGYNEQFF.

The chain is built from TRBV19 and TRBJ1-2; D is perhaps TRBD1 (6 bases). Germline values: CDR1 LNHDA, CDR2 SQIVND (reference sequence). The CDR3 is 13 residues long. Trimming shortened V by 5 bases and J by 7 bases, and 14 bases separated the two germline ends. DNA of the CDR3: TGTGCCAGTAGTTCAAAACAGGGAGCTGGCTACACCTTC. It codes for CASSSKQGAGYTF.

This clonotype was seen ten or more times. The V call is TRBV19, the J call TRBJ1-2; D remains ambiguous. Between the trimmed V and J ends, which lost 2 bases and 3 bases, there was a span of 7 bases. The CDR3 extends over 13 amino acids. Germline V gives CDR1 LNHDA, CDR2 SQIVND (reference sequence). The CDR3 region is CASSIQEHYGYTF. The CDR3 DNA sequence: TGTGCCAGTAGTATACAAGAACACTATGGCTACACCTTC.

This clonotype was picked up many times. This chain uses TRBV7-2 with TRBJ2-3; 12 positions agree with TRBD2. The V gene's germline CDR1 is SGHTA and CDR2 FQGNSA. The length of the CDR3 is 17 residues. V shed 5 bases, J shed 5 bases, and the junction held 11 bases outside the gene matches. CDR3 amino acids: CASSPLAGGLAGDTQYF. The CDR3 DNA reads TGTGCCAGCAGCCCGCTAGCGGGGGGGCTCGCGGGAGATACGCAGTATTTT.

This clonotype was seen only a few times. The gene calls are TRBV19 and TRBJ1-5; D is possibly TRBD1 (5 bases). The CDR3 totals 16 residues. Trimming cost V 3 bases and J 7 bases, with 19 bases left between them. In germline, CDR1 is LNHDA, CDR2 SQIVND (reference sequence). CDR3 nucleotide sequence: TGTGCCAGTAGTATTAAAACTGGGACTTTAAAGCAGCCCCAGCATTTT. Encoded protein: CASSIKTGTLKQPQHF.

This clonotype was recorded at least ten times. The rearrangement uses TRBV28 and TRBJ1-2; 8 bases are shared with TRBD1. J lost 8 bases, V lost 8 bases, and 10 bases had no gene match. The germline V gene has CDR1 MDHEN and CDR2 SYDVKM. This CDR3 is 13 amino acids long. Written as DNA, the CDR3 is TGTGCCAGCCACCTACAGGGGGAAGGAGGCTACACCTTC. This sequence encodes CASHLQGEGGYTF.

Ten or more counts support this clonotype. The rearrangement uses TRBV12-3 or TRBV12-4 and TRBJ1-2; D is ambiguous. This CDR3 comprises 12 residues. The ends were cut back, 2 bases at V and 6 bases at J, with 7 bases in the middle. CDR3 sequence reads: CASSLTRDGYTF. The CDR3 coding sequence is TGTGCCAGCAGTTTAACCCGTGATGGCTACACCTTC.

This clonotype appeared many times. The chain combines TRBV3-1 with TRBJ1-5; TRBD1 aligns across 8 bases. CDR1 is LGHDT and CDR2 is YNNKEL in the germline V gene (reference sequence). The CDR3 covers 15 residues. Trimming cost V 3 bases and J 5 bases; bases outside gene matches: 6. The CDR3 DNA sequence: TGTGCCAGCAGCCAGTATGAGGACAGGGATCAGCCCCAGCATTTT. It codes for CASSQYEDRDQPQHF. Combining the CDR3 with reference TRBV3-1 and TRBJ1-5 gives the whole variable domain DTAVSQTPKYLVTQMGNDKSIKCEQNLGHDTMYWYKQDSKKFLKIMFSYNNKELIINETVPNRFSPKSPDKAHLNLHINSLELGDSAVYFCASSQYEDRDQPQHFGDGTRLSIL.

This clonotype occurred many times. The J gene is TRBJ1-2, the V gene TRBV30; tentative D call: TRBD1 (5 bases). The CDR3 has 15 amino acids. The ends were cut back, 2 bases at V and 1 base at J, with 14 bases in the middle. Per the germline V gene, CDR1 is GTSNPN and CDR2 is SVGIG (reference sequence). As DNA, the CDR3 is TGTGCCTGGAGTTCTCGGGACGGCCTTAACTATGGCTACACCTTC. Encoded protein: CAWSSRDGLNYGYTF.

This clonotype has ten or more counts. V gene TRBV24-1 combines with J gene TRBJ2-1; D perhaps matches TRBD2 (5 bases). Germline CDR1 KGHDR, CDR2 SFDVKD. V gave up 3 bases and J gave up 4 bases, with 18 bases separating them. The CDR3 runs 17 residues. CDR3 loop: CATSDQLPGLKYNEQFF. Here the CDR3 DNA reads TGTGCCACCAGTGATCAACTACCTGGACTGAAATACAATGAGCAGTTCTTC.

There are many counts of this clonotype. The chain uses TRBV28 and TRBJ1-6; D possibly corresponds to TRBD1 (5 bases). The CDR3 has 16 residues. Trimming cost V 7 bases and J 7 bases, with 20 bases left between them. In germline, CDR1 is MDHEN, CDR2 SYDVKM. This CDR3 is CASIRYSGTTNSPLHF. The DNA of the CDR3 is TGTGCCAGCATTCGCTACTCAGGGACTACCAATTCACCCCTCCACTTT.

This clonotype was counted many times. The J gene is TRBJ2-3, the V gene TRBV11-2; weak D call: TRBD2 (6 bases). Trimming took off 5 bases at V and 6 bases at J, with 15 bases between the two ends. The length of the CDR3 is 14 residues. The V gene's germline CDR1 is SGHAT and CDR2 FQNNGV. The CDR3 here is CASSRDFRGDTQYF. CDR3 nucleotides: TGTGCCAGCAGCCGGGACTTCCGTGGGGATACGCAGTATTTT.

A few counts support this clonotype. The CDR3 loop reads CATSGPQNGPQHF. In DNA, the CDR3 is TGTGCCACCAGCGGGCCCCAGAATGGGCCCCAGCATTTT. This rearrangement joins TRBV24-1 to TRBJ1-5; D is uncertain. The V and J ends lost 7 bases and 9 bases respectively, with 15 bases between them. This CDR3 is 13 amino acids long. Looked up from germline, CDR1 is KGHDR and CDR2 is SFDVKD.

The chain links TRBV6-1 to TRBJ1-1; maybe TRBD1 (6 bases). Trimming stripped 5 bases from V and 4 bases from J, with 8 bases between. The CDR3 covers 12 residues. Germline V gene lookup returns CDR1 MNHNS and CDR2 SASEGT. CDR3 nucleotide sequence: TGTGCCAGCAGTATAGGGGGCACTGAAGCTTTCTTT. This gives the protein CASSIGGTEAFF.